The rows below give T cell receptor beta chains drawn from one sample of a study of T-cell reconstitution after alpha-beta-depleted transplantation in children. TCRdb passed the PCR reads through MiXCR, listing each CDR3 protein once. Of hundreds of thousands of distinct CDR3 sequences detected, under 12% appear once; the ten largest clones hold about 4.3%. The sample consisted of PBMCs from the stem cell graft donor, taken from the stem cell graft. Source of these receptors: a human donor who donated a stem cell graft to a child with acute myeloid leukemia. Both conserved end residues are part of each CDR3. The order of the fields is J gene, clone size, V gene, CDR3 protein. For some rows the clone size is stated as once, few or many, or as a class when expanded; others skip it.

TRBJ1-3 | few | TRBV9 | CASSVMQGGGNTIYF
TRBJ2-1 | - | TRBV29-1 | CSVEYRAGGYNEQFF
TRBJ1-5 | few | TRBV10-3 | CAIGFEWSNQPQHF
TRBJ2-1 | - | TRBV20-1 | CSATDHLNYNEQFF
TRBJ2-1 | many | TRBV5-1 | CASSLSGHISYNEQFF
TRBJ1-5 | - | TRBV6-5 | CASSSYRDRVVNQPQHF
TRBJ2-2 | - | TRBV15 | CATSRVGLRGPNTGELFF
TRBJ2-7 | many | TRBV7-2 | CASSEPGLAYEQYF
TRBJ2-2 | - | TRBV6-1 | CASSGRGLNTGELFF
TRBJ2-7 | few | TRBV7-9 | CASSSGTSGSTQYF
TRBJ2-7 | few | TRBV5-1 | CASSFNTGTYYEQYF
TRBJ2-4 | - | TRBV4-1 | CASSQDYGQGKLAKNIQYF
TRBJ2-1 | many | TRBV7-3 | CASSLRDSPQQFF
TRBJ2-1 | - | TRBV4-3 | CASSKRGTSSGGDEQFF
TRBJ2-1 | - | TRBV7-6 | CGSSLAGGEQFF
TRBJ2-2 | many | TRBV6-5 | CAIRIGPGELFF
TRBJ2-3 | - | TRBV20-1 | CSARAPGLAGLRSLGDTQYF
TRBJ1-5 | many | TRBV7-2 | CASSLAGQGNQPQHF
TRBJ2-1 | many | TRBV6-5 | CASSYSTVLEQFF
TRBJ1-2 | - | TRBV5-1 | CASSLESGHGYTF
TRBJ2-1 | many | TRBV6-4 | CASKTKVMERENAFSSYNEQFF
TRBJ2-1 | many | TRBV29-1 | CSVDGSYNEQFF
TRBJ1-5 | many | TRBV15 | CATSRDRVQPQHF
TRBJ2-1 | few | TRBV30 | CAWSVLSLAGGGEQFF
TRBJ2-5 | few | TRBV7-9 | CASAWSGGGPKETQYF
TRBJ1-2 | - | TRBV27 | CASSSNRQGGYGYTF
TRBJ1-2 | - | TRBV11-2 | CASSLGGGPVWGYTF
TRBJ2-1 | - | TRBV7-9 | CASRRTSGREGEQFF
TRBJ2-7 | few | TRBV12-3/TRBV12-4 | CASKKGSYEQYF
TRBJ2-7 | - | TRBV6-1 | CASGRTSGTYEQYF
TRBJ2-1 | many | TRBV20-1 | CSGTVSYNEQFF
TRBJ2-3 | many | TRBV7-9 | CASRGRASTDTQYF
TRBJ2-7 | many | TRBV10-3 | CAISDPQGGLADYEQYF
TRBJ1-4 | - | TRBV18 | CASSPERDKVLF
TRBJ2-7 | - | TRBV7-2 | CASSGGTGFPYEQYF
TRBJ2-4 | many | TRBV28 | CASSFPGPSLKNIQYF
TRBJ1-6 | - | TRBV18 | CASSRDRNSPLHF
TRBJ2-7 | many | TRBV29-1 | CSVEGLAGGSYEQYF
TRBJ2-1 | - | TRBV3-1 | CASSLFQRRDGANEQFF
TRBJ2-1 | many | TRBV11-2 | CASSSRLAVYNEQFF
TRBJ1-4 | few | TRBV4-2 | CASSRTSLNEKLFF
TRBJ2-5 | few | TRBV7-2 | CASSRIPGRETQYF
TRBJ2-2 | - | TRBV4-3 | CASSQDPAQEATGELFF
TRBJ1-1 | few | TRBV29-1 | CSGTWGKTEAFF
TRBJ2-1 | - | TRBV20-1 | CSAIENEQFF
TRBJ2-3 | - | TRBV15 | CATSGTSGSVTDTQYF
TRBJ2-7 | many | TRBV4-3 | CASSKSGDYEQYF
TRBJ2-7 | few | TRBV5-1 | CASSFYERVSYEQYF